Listed below are T cell receptor beta chains from one sample, sequenced in a study of blood T cell repertoires in COVID-19. The table came from immunoSEQ multiplex PCR; TCRdb's copy has only in-frame clones and leaves some out. The sample lists approximately 170,000 clones, about nine tenths seen once, with 0.95% to 1.3% in the top ten. Sample: peripheral blood. The receptors derive from a man between 25 and 39 years old with acute or convalescent COVID-19. The CDR3 runs from the conserved cysteine through the conserved F or W.

CDR3 length,V gene,CDR3 protein
14,TRBV4-1,CASSPGGGGEKLFF
15,TRBV6-5,CASSYNMYSNQPQHF
14,TRBV7-9,CASSSGTGYNEQFF
11,TRBV24-1,CATSSVDTQYF
16,TRBV5-6,CASSSLPGGRWSEQFF
13,TRBV18,CASSLDRDEKLFF
14,TRBV19,CASSIDSGGRTQYF
13,TRBV15,CAASSGRADEQYF
14,TRBV19,CASSARRGNYGYTF
13,TRBV29-1,CSVVGQGGNTIYF
14,TRBV25-1,CASSKGTGNQPQHF